These T cell receptor beta chains were read from a single sample in a study of T cells in Graves' hyperthyroidism and ophthalmopathy. TCRdb re-called the multiplex PCR reads through MiXCR, storing one row per CDR3 protein. The sample contains more than 500,000 distinct CDR3 sequences, about 16% of which appear only once. The material sequenced was blood. The source is a woman aged 25 to 39 with Graves' ophthalmopathy. The CDR3 runs from the conserved cysteine through the conserved F or W. D genes are given only for firm matches. Not every row has a clone size; where given, it reads once, few, many or a size class.

cdr3_nt	cdr3_aa	d_call	clone_size	v_call	j_call
TGTGCCAGCAGCTTAGCGCCGGGCCAGGCCGTCTACGAGCAGTACTTC	CASSLAPGQAVYEQYF	NA	NA	TRBV7-9	TRBJ2-7
TGCGCCAGCAGCCAAGGCCCCATAGCTAGGCAGCGAATCTACGAGCAGTACTTC	CASSQGPIARQRIYEQYF	NA	NA	TRBV4-1	TRBJ2-7
TGCAGTGCTGCGGTTCCCCTAATCCCAGATACGCAGTATTTT	CSAAVPLIPDTQYF	NA	many	TRBV20-1	TRBJ2-3
TGTGCCAGCAGCCCCCTGGTAGGCTACGAGCAGTACTTC	CASSPLVGYEQYF	NA	few	TRBV7-3	TRBJ2-7
TGCAGCGTCCTAGGGGGCGGGGAGACCCAGTACTTC	CSVLGGGETQYF	TRBD1	few	TRBV29-1	TRBJ2-5
TGTGCCAGCTCCGGGACTAGCGGCCAAAAGCAGTACTTC	CASSGTSGQKQYF	TRBD2	NA	TRBV3-1	TRBJ2-7
TGTGCCAGCAGTTACTACCCTGGACAGGGAAGGGGGGGATGGGAGCAGTTCTTC	CASSYYPGQGRGGWEQFF	NA	NA	TRBV6-2/TRBV6-3	TRBJ2-1
TGTGCCAGCAGTTATCGAGGACTAGCGGGATCCGGGGAGCTGTTTTTT	CASSYRGLAGSGELFF	TRBD2	many	TRBV6-2/TRBV6-3	TRBJ2-2
TGTGCCAGTAGTAAGGACGGTAACTATGGCTACACCTTC	CASSKDGNYGYTF	NA	NA	TRBV19	TRBJ1-2
TGTGCCAGCAGCTTAATCGACCTATCTAACTACGAGCAGTACTTC	CASSLIDLSNYEQYF	NA	many	TRBV7-2	TRBJ2-7
TGTGCCAGCAGTCCCCTTCTAGCGGGAAGCGTCAACGAGCAGTACTTC	CASSPLLAGSVNEQYF	TRBD2	many	TRBV12-3/TRBV12-4	TRBJ2-7
TGTGCCAGCCTCGGGAGCGGGAATGCAAATACGCAGTATTTT	CASLGSGNANTQYF	TRBD2	NA	TRBV6-1	TRBJ2-3
TGCAGTGCTGACGACCCCACAGGGGAAGATAATTCACCCCTCCACTTT	CSADDPTGEDNSPLHF	TRBD1	many	TRBV20-1	TRBJ1-6
TGTGCCAGCAGTTTCGCGGGGGGACAGGGCTCCCACGAGCAGTACTTC	CASSFAGGQGSHEQYF	NA	many	TRBV12-3/TRBV12-4	TRBJ2-7
TGTGCCAGCAGCACAACCGGGACAGGGGGCCTCGAGCAGTACTTC	CASSTTGTGGLEQYF	TRBD1	many	TRBV3-1	TRBJ2-7
TGTGCCAGCAGCGGGGGACCATACCAAGAGACCCAGTACTTC	CASSGGPYQETQYF	NA	few	TRBV13	TRBJ2-5
TGTGCCAGCACCTCCGCCCCTGTGAAGCCCTACGAGCAGTACTTC	CASTSAPVKPYEQYF	NA	many	TRBV5-5	TRBJ2-7
TGTGCCAGCAGCGGATTGTTACTAGCAAATGAGCAGTTCTTC	CASSGLLLANEQFF	NA	many	TRBV7-2	TRBJ2-1